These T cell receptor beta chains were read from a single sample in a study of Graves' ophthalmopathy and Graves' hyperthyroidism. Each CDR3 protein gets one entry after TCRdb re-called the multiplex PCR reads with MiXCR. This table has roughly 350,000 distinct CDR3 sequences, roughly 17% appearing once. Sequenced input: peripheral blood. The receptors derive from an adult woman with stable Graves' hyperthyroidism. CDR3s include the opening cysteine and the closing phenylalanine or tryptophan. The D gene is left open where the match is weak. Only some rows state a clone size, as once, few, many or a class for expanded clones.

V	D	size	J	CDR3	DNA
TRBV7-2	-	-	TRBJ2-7	CASSLVGPPDEQYF	TGTGCCAGCAGCTTAGTAGGGCCCCCCGACGAGCAGTACTTC
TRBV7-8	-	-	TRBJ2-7	CASSPPGKSSYEQYF	TGTGCCAGCAGCCCCCCCGGGAAGAGCTCCTACGAGCAGTACTTC
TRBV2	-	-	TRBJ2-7	CASRARGDSYEQYF	TGTGCCAGCAGGGCAAGGGGGGACTCCTACGAGCAGTACTTC
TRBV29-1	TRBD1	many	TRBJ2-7	CSVEDRGPTYEQYF	TGCAGCGTTGAAGACAGGGGGCCCACCTACGAGCAGTACTTC
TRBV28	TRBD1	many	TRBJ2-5	CASSPGGAVGETQYF	TGTGCCAGCAGTCCAGGGGGCGCGGTCGGAGAGACCCAGTACTTC
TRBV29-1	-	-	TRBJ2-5	CSVQRDNQETQYF	TGCAGCGTGCAGCGGGACAACCAAGAGACCCAGTACTTC
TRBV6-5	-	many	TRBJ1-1	CASNLREVTEAFF	TGTGCCAGCAATCTCAGGGAGGTCACTGAAGCTTTCTTT
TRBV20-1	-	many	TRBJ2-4	CSARMGGIAKNIQYF	TGCAGTGCTAGAATGGGCGGGATTGCCAAAAACATTCAGTACTTC
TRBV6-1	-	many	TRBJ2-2	CASSKRTNTGELFF	TGTGCCAGCAGTAAACGGACGAACACCGGGGAGCTGTTTTTT
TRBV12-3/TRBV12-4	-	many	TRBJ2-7	CASSPSALSYEQYF	TGTGCCAGCAGTCCTAGCGCCCTTTCCTACGAGCAGTACTTC
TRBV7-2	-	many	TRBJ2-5	CASTHLSRQETQYF	TGTGCCAGCACCCACTTATCGCGACAAGAGACCCAGTACTTC
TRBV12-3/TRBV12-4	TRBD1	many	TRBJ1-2	CASTLRRRTGAYGYTF	TGTGCCAGCACCCTCCGGCGTCGGACAGGTGCTTATGGCTACACCTTC
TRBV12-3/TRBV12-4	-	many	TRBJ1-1	CASSFLYSDAEAFF	TGTGCCAGCAGTTTTTTGTACTCGGATGCTGAAGCTTTCTTT
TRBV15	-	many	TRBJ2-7	CATSRYQGYEQYF	TGTGCCACCAGCAGATACCAGGGATACGAGCAGTACTTC
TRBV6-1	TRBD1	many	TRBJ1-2	CASSVKQGAGGYTF	TGTGCCAGCAGCGTAAAACAGGGGGCGGGTGGCTACACCTTC
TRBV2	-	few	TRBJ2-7	CASRTWGTYEQYF	TGTGCCAGCAGGACTTGGGGGACCTACGAGCAGTACTTC
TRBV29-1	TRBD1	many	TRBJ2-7	CSVERDRGSEQYF	TGCAGCGTTGAACGGGACAGGGGGTCTGAGCAGTACTTC
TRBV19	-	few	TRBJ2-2	CASSKVDTGTGELFF	TGTGCCAGTAGTAAAGTCGACACAGGCACCGGGGAGCTGTTTTTT
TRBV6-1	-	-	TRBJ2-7	CASSDRTKSSYEQYF	TGTGCCAGCAGTGACCGCACGAAGAGCTCCTACGAGCAGTACTTC
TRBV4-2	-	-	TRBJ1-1	CASSQLFRGRTEAFF	TGTGCCAGCAGCCAATTATTTAGGGGTAGGACTGAAGCTTTCTTT
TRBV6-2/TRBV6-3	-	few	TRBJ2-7	CASRKTTSGFEQYF	TGTGCCAGCAGGAAAACGACAAGTGGTTTCGAGCAGTACTTC
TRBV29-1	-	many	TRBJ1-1	CSVAPGTEAFF	TGCAGCGTTGCTCCAGGGACTGAAGCTTTCTTT
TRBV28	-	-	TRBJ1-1	CASSFEGAGTEAFF	TGTGCCAGCAGTTTCGAAGGGGCTGGGACTGAAGCTTTCTTT
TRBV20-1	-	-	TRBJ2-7	CSARGIGTPRSEQYF	TGCAGTGCTAGAGGGATCGGGACTCCCAGGAGCGAGCAGTACTTC
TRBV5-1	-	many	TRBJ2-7	CASSLGGSGIYEQYF	TGCGCCAGCAGCTTGGGGGGCTCAGGGATCTACGAGCAGTACTTC
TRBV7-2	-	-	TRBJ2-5	CASSVYVVETQYF	TGTGCCAGCAGCGTTTACGTGGTGGAGACCCAGTACTTC
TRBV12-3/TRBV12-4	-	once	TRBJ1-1	CASSLAFGGEGNTEAFF	TGTGCCAGCAGTTTAGCTTTCGGGGGGGAAGGGAACACTGAGGCTTTCTTT
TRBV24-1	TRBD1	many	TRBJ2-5	CATSDRTGVKGETQYF	TGTGCCACCAGTGATCGGACAGGGGTTAAAGGAGAGACCCAGTACTTC
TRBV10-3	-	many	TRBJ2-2	CAIRLGTTGELFF	TGTGCCATCAGGTTGGGGACCACCGGGGAGCTGTTTTTT
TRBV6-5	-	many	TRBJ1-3	CASSYSRSFSGNTIYF	TGTGCCAGCAGTTACTCAAGGTCCTTCTCTGGAAACACCATATATTTT
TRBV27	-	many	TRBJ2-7	CASSLRAGTYEQYF	TGTGCCAGCAGTTTACGGGCGGGAACCTACGAGCAGTACTTC
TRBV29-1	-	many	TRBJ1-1	CSVAQNTEAFF	TGCAGCGTTGCTCAGAACACTGAAGCTTTCTTT
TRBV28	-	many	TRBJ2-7	CASSPATLEFSYEQYF	TGTGCCAGCAGTCCCGCGACCCTAGAGTTTAGCTACGAGCAGTACTTC
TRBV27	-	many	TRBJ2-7	CASSMGMTGEQYF	TGTGCCAGCAGTATGGGCATGACGGGCGAGCAGTACTTC
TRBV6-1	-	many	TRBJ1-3	CASTIDRQAGNTIYF	TGTGCCAGCACCATAGACAGACAAGCCGGAAACACCATATATTTT
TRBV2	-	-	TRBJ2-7	CASRRTSPSEQYF	TGTGCCAGCAGGAGGACCAGCCCCAGCGAGCAGTACTTC
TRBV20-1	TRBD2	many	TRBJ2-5	CSARDGREPSETQYF	TGCAGTGCTAGAGATGGGAGGGAACCTTCAGAGACCCAGTACTTC
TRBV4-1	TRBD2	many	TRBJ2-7	CASSQDRSSGVSSYEQYF	TGCGCCAGCAGCCAAGATCGGTCTAGCGGGGTTAGCTCCTACGAGCAGTACTTC
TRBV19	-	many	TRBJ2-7	CASSLGQPYEQYF	TGTGCCAGTAGTCTAGGACAGCCCTACGAGCAGTACTTC
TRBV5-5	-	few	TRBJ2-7	CASSLILAGSYEQYF	TGTGCCAGCAGCTTGATTCTAGCAGGCTCCTACGAGCAGTACTTC
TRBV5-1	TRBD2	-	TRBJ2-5	CASSFGGSKETQYF	TGCGCCAGCAGCTTCGGGGGGTCCAAAGAGACCCAGTACTTC
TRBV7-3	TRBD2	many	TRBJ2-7	CASSPRTSAVYEQYF	TGTGCCAGCAGCCCCAGGACTAGCGCCGTCTACGAGCAGTACTTC